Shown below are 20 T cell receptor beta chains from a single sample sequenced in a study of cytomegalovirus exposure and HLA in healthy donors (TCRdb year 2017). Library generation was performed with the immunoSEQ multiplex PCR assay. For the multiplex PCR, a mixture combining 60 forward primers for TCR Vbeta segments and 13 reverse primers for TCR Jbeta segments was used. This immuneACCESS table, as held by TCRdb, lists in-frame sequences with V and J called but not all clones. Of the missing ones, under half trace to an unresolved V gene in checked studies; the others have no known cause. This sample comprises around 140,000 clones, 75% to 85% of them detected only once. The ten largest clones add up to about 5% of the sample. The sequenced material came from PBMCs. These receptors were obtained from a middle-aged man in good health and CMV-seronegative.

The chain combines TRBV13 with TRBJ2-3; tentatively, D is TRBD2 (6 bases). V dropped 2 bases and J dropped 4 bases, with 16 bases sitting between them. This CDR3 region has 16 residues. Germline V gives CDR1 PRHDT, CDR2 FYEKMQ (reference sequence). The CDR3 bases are TGTGCCAGCAGCTTAAAAGGCGGGATCGGGTCAGATACGCAGTATTTT. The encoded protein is CASSLKGGIGSDTQYF.

The CDR3 sequence: CASSLGTGGAAETQYF. The DNA of the CDR3 is TGTGCCAGCAGCTTAGGGACCGGGGGGGCCGCAGAGACCCAGTACTTC. The chain joins TRBV13 to TRBJ2-5, with 8 bases fitting TRBD2. The V gene's germline CDR1 is PRHDT and CDR2 FYEKMQ (reference sequence). The CDR3 has 16 residues. J lost 4 bases, V lost 0 bases, and 7 bases had no gene match. Variable domain in full (rest from reference TRBV13 and TRBJ2-5): AAGVIQSPRHLIKEKRETATLKCYPIPRHDTVYWYQQGPGQDPQFLISFYEKMQSDKGSIPDRFSAQQFSDYHSELNMSSLELGDSALYFCASSLGTGGAAETQYFGPGTRLLVL.

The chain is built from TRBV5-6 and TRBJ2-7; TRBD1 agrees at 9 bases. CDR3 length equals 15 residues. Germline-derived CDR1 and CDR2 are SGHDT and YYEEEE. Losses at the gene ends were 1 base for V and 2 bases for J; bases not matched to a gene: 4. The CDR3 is CASSLLGQGTYEQYF. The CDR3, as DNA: TGTGCCAGCAGCTTGTTGGGACAGGGAACCTACGAGCAGTACTTC.

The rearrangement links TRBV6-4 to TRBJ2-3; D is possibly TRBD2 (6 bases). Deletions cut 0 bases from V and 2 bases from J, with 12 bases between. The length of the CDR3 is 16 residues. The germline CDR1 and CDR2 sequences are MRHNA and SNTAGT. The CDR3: CASSDSGWGDTDTQYF. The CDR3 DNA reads TGTGCCAGCAGTGACTCGGGCTGGGGGGACACAGATACGCAGTATTTT.

The CDR3 nucleotides read TGCGCCAGCATTTGGGGGACTAGCGTGGGTGGCACAGATACGCAGTATTTT. Translation: CASIWGTSVGGTDTQYF. This sequence joins TRBV5-1 and TRBJ2-3, with 10 bases identical to TRBD2. Per the germline V gene, CDR1 is SGHRS and CDR2 is YFSETQ. V was pared by 6 bases and J by 1 base, with 11 bases of the junction left unmatched. This CDR3 region has 17 residues.

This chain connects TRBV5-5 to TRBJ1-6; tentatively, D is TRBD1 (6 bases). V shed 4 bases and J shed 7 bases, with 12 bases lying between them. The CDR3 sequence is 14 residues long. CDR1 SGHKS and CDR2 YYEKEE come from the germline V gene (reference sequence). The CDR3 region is CASSIRGANSPLHF. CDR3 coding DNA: TGTGCCAGCAGCATTCGGGGGGCAAATTCACCCCTCCACTTT.

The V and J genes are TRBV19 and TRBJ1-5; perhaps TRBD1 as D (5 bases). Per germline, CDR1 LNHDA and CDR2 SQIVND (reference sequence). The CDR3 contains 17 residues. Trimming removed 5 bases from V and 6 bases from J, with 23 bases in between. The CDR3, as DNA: TGTGCCAGTAGTCCGTTAGGATCCCAAGGAGGGGTTCAGCCCCAGCATTTT. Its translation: CASSPLGSQGGVQPQHF.

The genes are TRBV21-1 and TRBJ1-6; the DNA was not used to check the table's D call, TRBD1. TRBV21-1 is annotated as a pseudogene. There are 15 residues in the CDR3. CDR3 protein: CASGKPQALNSPLHF. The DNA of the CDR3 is TGTGCCAGCGGCAAACCTCAGGCCCTTAATTCACCCCTCCACTTT.

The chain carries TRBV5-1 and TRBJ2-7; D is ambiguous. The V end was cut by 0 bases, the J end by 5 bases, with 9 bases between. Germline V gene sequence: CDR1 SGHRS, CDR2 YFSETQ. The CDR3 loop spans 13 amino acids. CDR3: CASSLALQHEQYF. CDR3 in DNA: TGCGCCAGCAGCTTGGCCCTACAGCACGAGCAGTACTTC.

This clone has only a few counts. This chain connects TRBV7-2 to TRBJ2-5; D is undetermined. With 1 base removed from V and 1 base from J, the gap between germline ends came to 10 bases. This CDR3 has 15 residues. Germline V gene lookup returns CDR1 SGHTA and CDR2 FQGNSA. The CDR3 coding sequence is TGTGCCAGCAGCTTAGTTTACTTTGGCCAAGAGACCCAGTACTTC. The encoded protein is CASSLVYFGQETQYF.

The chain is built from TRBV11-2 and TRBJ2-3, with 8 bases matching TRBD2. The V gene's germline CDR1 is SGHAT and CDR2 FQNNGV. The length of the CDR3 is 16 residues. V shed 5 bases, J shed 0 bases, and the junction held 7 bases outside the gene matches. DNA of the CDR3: TGTGCCAGCAGCCCGGGGGGGCGGGGCAGCACAGATACGCAGTATTTT. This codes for CASSPGGRGSTDTQYF.

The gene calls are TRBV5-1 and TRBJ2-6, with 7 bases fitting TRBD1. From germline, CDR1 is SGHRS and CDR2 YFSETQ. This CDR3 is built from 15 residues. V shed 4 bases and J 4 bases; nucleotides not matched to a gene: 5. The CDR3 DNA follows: TGCGCCAGCAGCGCGGACAGGTTCGGGGCCAACGTCCTGACTTTC. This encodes CASSADRFGANVLTF.

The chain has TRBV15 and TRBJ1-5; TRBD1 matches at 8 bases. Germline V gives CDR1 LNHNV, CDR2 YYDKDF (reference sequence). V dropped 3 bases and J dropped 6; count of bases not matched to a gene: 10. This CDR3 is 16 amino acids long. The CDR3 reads CATSRDGQGVTQPQHF. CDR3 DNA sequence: TGTGCCACCAGCAGGGATGGACAGGGAGTGACTCAGCCCCAGCATTTT.

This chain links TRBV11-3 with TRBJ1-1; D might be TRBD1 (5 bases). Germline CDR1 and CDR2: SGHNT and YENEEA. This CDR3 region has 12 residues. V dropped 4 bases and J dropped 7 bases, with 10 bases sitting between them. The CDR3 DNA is TGTGCCAGCAGCTCCCGGGGGAGTGAAGCTTTCTTT. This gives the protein CASSSRGSEAFF.

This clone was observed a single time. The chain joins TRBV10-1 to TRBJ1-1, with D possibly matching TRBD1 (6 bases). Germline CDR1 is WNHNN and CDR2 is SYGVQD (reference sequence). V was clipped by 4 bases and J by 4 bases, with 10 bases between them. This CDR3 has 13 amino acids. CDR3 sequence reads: CASSGTGPTEAFF. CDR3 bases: TGCGCCAGCAGTGGAACAGGGCCCACTGAAGCTTTCTTT.

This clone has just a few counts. CDR3 sequence: CASSIQGVDEKLFF. The CDR3 DNA is TGTGCCAGTAGTATACAGGGGGTAGATGAAAAACTGTTTTTT. The chain employs TRBV19 and TRBJ1-4; 7 bases align to TRBD1. Trimming removed 2 bases from V and 6 bases from J; junction bases left unmatched: 3. Looked up from germline, CDR1 is LNHDA and CDR2 is SQIVND (reference sequence). This CDR3 comprises 14 residues.

This CDR3 is CASSKRTESNQPQHF. In DNA form, the CDR3 reads TGTGCCAGCAGTAAGCGGACGGAGAGCAATCAGCCCCAGCATTTT. The V and J genes are TRBV6-6 and TRBJ1-5; no reliable D call. Germline values: CDR1 MNHNY, CDR2 SVGAGI (reference sequence). The CDR3 is made up of 15 amino acids. V was shortened by 5 bases and J by 1 base, with 12 bases between the two germline ends.

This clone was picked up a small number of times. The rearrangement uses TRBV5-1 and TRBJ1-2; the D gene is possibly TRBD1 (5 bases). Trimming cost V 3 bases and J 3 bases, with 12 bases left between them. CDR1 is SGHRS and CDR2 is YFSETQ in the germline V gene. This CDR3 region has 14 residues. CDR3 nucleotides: TGCGCCAGCAGCTCGGGGGACGGGCACTATGGCTACACCTTC. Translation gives CASSSGDGHYGYTF.

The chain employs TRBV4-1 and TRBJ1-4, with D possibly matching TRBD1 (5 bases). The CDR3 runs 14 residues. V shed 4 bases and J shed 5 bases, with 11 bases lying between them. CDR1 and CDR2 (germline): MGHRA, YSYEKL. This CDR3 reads CASSRGTANEKLFF. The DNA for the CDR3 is TGCGCCAGCAGCCGCGGGACGGCGAATGAAAAACTGTTTTTT.

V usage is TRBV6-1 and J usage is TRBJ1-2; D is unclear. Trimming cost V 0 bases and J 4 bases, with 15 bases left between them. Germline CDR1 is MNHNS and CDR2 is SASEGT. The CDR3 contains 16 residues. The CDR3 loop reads CASSEAVTAGPYGYTF. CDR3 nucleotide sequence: TGTGCCAGCAGTGAAGCAGTAACGGCAGGCCCCTATGGCTACACCTTC.